This T cell receptor (beta chain) was documented in a study of cytomegalovirus exposure and HLA in healthy donors. Study-wide results and limits: Presence/absence analyses rested on an assumption that sequencing depth was roughly uniform across donors. TRBV6-2, TRBV6-3 and some other V segments were excluded as indistinguishable.

13 Jbeta primers and 60 Vbeta primers were used for the PCR. The method was immunoSEQ multiplex PCR; TCRdb's version includes in-frame clones alone and lacks a portion of them. This sample has some 220,000 clones, with approximately 82% found just once. The CDR3 is 13 amino acids. The V and J ends lost 4 bases and 9 bases, in that order; junction bases with no gene match: 8. Per germline, CDR1 SNHLY and CDR2 FYNNEI. Worth noting for this clone: Antigen specificity is unknown.

The clonotype comes from a woman between 40 and 50 years old in good health and CMV-seronegative. This sequence joins TRBV2 and TRBJ2-7, with TRBD1 matching over 8 bases. The sequenced material came from PBMCs. CDR3 DNA: TGTGCCAGCAGTGTTAGGACAGGGAGCGGGCAGTACTTC. Translating gives CASSVRTGSGQYF.